What follows are 17 T cell receptor beta chains derived from one specimen sequenced in a study of PD-L1 blockade in urothelial cancer (dated 2017 in TCRdb). Preparation of the library involved the immunoSEQ multiplex PCR assay. TCRdb took over this immuneACCESS table, retaining in-frame rearrangements with V and J assigned. Such tables are incomplete; in checked studies, under half of the missing clones stem from an unresolved V gene, and the remainder is unexplained. In this sample the table shows about 20,000 clones, just over 85% of which occur a single time. The ten most abundant clones make up 3% to 4.5% of the sample. The sample in question was PBMCs, obtained around atezolizumab (anti-PD-L1) treatment. Receptors originate from a man in his forties or fifties with urothelial cancer.

V is TRBV4-3 and J is TRBJ2-7; 10 nucleotides agree with TRBD1. CDR1 LGHNA and CDR2 YSLEER come from the germline V gene. The CDR3 spans 16 residues. V dropped 5 bases and J dropped 1; count of bases not matched to a gene: 8. CDR3 sequence reads: CASSKSGTGVSYEQYF. The CDR3 DNA reads TGCGCCAGCAGCAAATCCGGGACAGGGGTATCCTACGAGCAGTACTTC.

The chain combines TRBV7-8 with TRBJ2-7, with 11 bases lining up with TRBD1. Germline CDR1 reads SGHVS; CDR2 reads FQNEAQ. The CDR3 sequence is 13 residues long. V was pared by 5 bases and J by 6 bases, with 3 bases of the junction left unmatched. DNA for the CDR3: TGTGCCAGCAGCCCCGGGACAGGGGGCGAGCAGTACTTC. Translated, it gives CASSPGTGGEQYF.

V usage is TRBV6-4 and J usage is TRBJ2-5; tentative D call: TRBD1 (6 bases). The germline V gene encodes CDR1 MRHNA and CDR2 SNTAGT. V gave up 3 bases and J gave up 5 bases, with 16 bases separating them. This CDR3 is built from 15 residues. The CDR3 bases are TGTGCCAGCAGTGAATGGGGGCAGCCGGGGGAGACCCAGTACTTC. This gives the protein CASSEWGQPGETQYF.

This chain connects TRBV19 to TRBJ1-5, with unresolved D. Trimming cost V 5 bases and J 0 bases, with 11 bases left between them. The CDR3 is 15 amino acids. The germline V gene has CDR1 LNHDA and CDR2 SQIVND (reference sequence). CDR3 sequence: CASSVQAISNQPQHF. The CDR3 DNA is TGTGCCAGTAGTGTGCAGGCGATTAGCAATCAGCCCCAGCATTTT. Looking up the rest from reference TRBV19 and TRBJ1-5 gives the full variable domain: DGGITQSPKYLFRKEGQNVTLSCEQNLNHDAMYWYRQDPGQGLRLIYYSQIVNDFQKGDIAEGYSVSREKKESFPLTVTSAQKNPTAFYLCASSVQAISNQPQHFGDGTRLSIL.

The V and J genes are TRBV6-6 and TRBJ2-7; D may be TRBD2 (6 bases). The germline V and J ends were trimmed by 5 bases and 6 bases, with 17 bases remaining between them. From germline, CDR1 is MNHNY and CDR2 SVGAGI (reference sequence). The CDR3 runs 14 residues. CDR3 nucleotide sequence: TGTGCCAGCAGTCACCTCCCGGGGGAAGGCGAGCAGTACTTC. This encodes CASSHLPGEGEQYF.

The V gene is TRBV7-9, the J gene TRBJ1-2; weak D call: TRBD1 (5 bases). This CDR3 region has 15 residues. Germline V gives CDR1 SEHNR, CDR2 FQNEAQ (reference sequence). The ends were cut back, 2 bases at V and 5 bases at J, with 15 bases in the middle. The CDR3 reads CASSLQTGPGYGYTF. The CDR3 DNA sequence: TGTGCCAGCAGCTTACAAACAGGTCCCGGGTATGGCTACACCTTC.

With regard to this clone: The same CDR3 is also encoded by other DNA sequences in this sample. This chain connects TRBV2 to TRBJ1-2; 7 bases match TRBD1. This CDR3 comprises 13 residues. After removal of 6 bases from V and 4 bases from J, the junction contained 5 bases not matched to a gene. CDR1 and CDR2 from the germline V gene are SNHLY and FYNNEI. CDR3: CASSEGQPYGYTF. The CDR3 DNA reads as TGTGCCAGCAGCGAGGGACAGCCCTATGGCTACACCTTC.

The rearrangement links TRBV7-2 to TRBJ2-1, with 9 bases identical to TRBD1. J was trimmed by 8 bases and V by 5 bases; bases with no gene match: 16. This CDR3 has 17 residues. Germline V gene data show CDR1 as SGHTA and CDR2 as FQGNSA. The CDR3 region has the DNA TGTGCCAGCAGCCCATATTACTCCGGGACAGGGCCCCATGAGCAGTTCTTC. Protein: CASSPYYSGTGPHEQFF.

This clone has only one observation. The chain is built from TRBV5-6 and TRBJ2-7, with 7 positions matching TRBD1. This CDR3 contains 15 residues. Germline assignment: CDR1 SGHDT and CDR2 YYEEEE. V gave up 0 bases and J gave up 3 bases; unmatched junction bases: 6. The DNA of the CDR3 is TGTGCCAGCAGCTTGGAGGGGGCAAGGGGCTACGAGCAGTACTTC. This translates into CASSLEGARGYEQYF.

The V gene is TRBV5-1, the J gene TRBJ1-1; possibly TRBD1 for D (5 bases). CDR1 and CDR2 (germline): SGHRS, YFSETQ. The CDR3 loop spans 15 amino acids. V lost 2 bases, J lost 4 bases, and 15 bases lay in between. The CDR3 nucleotides are TGCGCCAGCAGCTTAAATATGGGGCCAGGCACTGAAGCTTTCTTT. Encoded protein: CASSLNMGPGTEAFF.

The DNA for the CDR3 is TGTGCCAGCAGCAAACGGTTTCGGGGGGCGAACACCGGGGAGCTGTTTTTT. Encoded protein: CASSKRFRGANTGELFF. The V gene is TRBV21-1, the J gene TRBJ2-2; TRBD2, the table's D call, lacks a check against the DNA. TRBV21-1 is classified as a pseudogene. This CDR3 region has 17 residues.

CDR3 protein: CASSLPSPSGTNYEQYF. The CDR3 nucleotides are TGTGCCAGCAGTTTACCTTCCCCCTCCGGGACTAACTACGAGCAGTACTTC. The chain has TRBV28 and TRBJ2-7; 7 bases line up with TRBD2. Germline assignment: CDR1 MDHEN and CDR2 SYDVKM. The CDR3 totals 17 residues. V lost 2 bases to trimming and J lost 3 bases; unmatched junction nucleotides: 13.

This clone was seen once. The chain recombines TRBV29-1 with TRBJ2-7; 8 bases are a match to TRBD2. With V trimmed by 6 bases and J by 4 bases, 14 bases remained unmatched. Germline assignment: CDR1 SQVTM and CDR2 ANQGSEA. This CDR3 has 15 residues. CDR3 DNA: TGCAGCGTCGGGACCCTTAGCGGGATGTTTTACGAGCAGTACTTC. This gives the protein CSVGTLSGMFYEQYF.

The chain links TRBV19 to TRBJ2-3; 9 bases map to TRBD2. The J segment lost 0 bases and the V segment lost 3 bases, leaving 4 bases of the junction unmatched. The CDR3 spans 16 residues. Germline values: CDR1 LNHDA, CDR2 SQIVND (reference sequence). The CDR3 protein is CASSMLAGASTDTQYF. CDR3 nucleotides: TGTGCCAGTAGTATGTTAGCGGGAGCTAGCACAGATACGCAGTATTTT. Full variable domain (outside the CDR3, taken from reference TRBV19 and TRBJ2-3): DGGITQSPKYLFRKEGQNVTLSCEQNLNHDAMYWYRQDPGQGLRLIYYSQIVNDFQKGDIAEGYSVSREKKESFPLTVTSAQKNPTAFYLCASSMLAGASTDTQYFGPGTRLTVL.

V gene TRBV10-2 combines with J gene TRBJ2-7; 7 bases map to TRBD1. The junction had 3 bases not matched to a gene; V was cut back by 2 bases and J by 5 bases. Germline loops: CDR1 WSHSY, CDR2 SAAADI. The CDR3 length is 13 residues. Here the CDR3 reads CASSEVDRDEQYF. The CDR3 DNA reads as TGCGCCAGCAGTGAGGTTGACAGGGACGAGCAGTACTTC.

V usage is TRBV10-1 and J usage is TRBJ2-7; TRBD1 is a possible D gene (6 bases). CDR3 length: 12 amino acids. Germline loops: CDR1 WNHNN, CDR2 SYGVQD (reference sequence). Trimming cost V 8 bases and J 5 bases, with 13 bases left between them. CDR3 sequence (DNA): TGCGCCAGCGGTACAGGGATTCACGAGCAGTACTTC. It encodes CASGTGIHEQYF.

This clone was seen only once. The chain employs TRBV30 and TRBJ2-2; 12 nucleotides match TRBD1. Germline V CDR1 and CDR2: GTSNPN, SVGIG (reference sequence). After removal of 4 bases from V and 5 bases from J, the junction contained 5 bases not matched to a gene. CDR3 length: 15 amino acids. CDR3 amino acids: CAWTRDRGRTGELFF. In DNA, the CDR3 is TGTGCCTGGACCCGGGACAGGGGGCGTACCGGGGAGCTGTTTTTT.